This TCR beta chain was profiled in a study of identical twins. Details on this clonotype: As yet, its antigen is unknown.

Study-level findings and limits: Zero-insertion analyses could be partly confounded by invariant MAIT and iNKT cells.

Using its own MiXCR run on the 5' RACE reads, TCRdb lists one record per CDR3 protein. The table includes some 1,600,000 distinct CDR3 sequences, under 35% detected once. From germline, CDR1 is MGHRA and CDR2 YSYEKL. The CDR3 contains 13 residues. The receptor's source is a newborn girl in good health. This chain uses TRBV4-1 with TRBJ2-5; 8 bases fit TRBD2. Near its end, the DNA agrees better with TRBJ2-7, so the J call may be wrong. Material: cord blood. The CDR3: CASSVSGVGEQYF. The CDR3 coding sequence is TGCGCCAGCAGCGTTAGCGGGGTAGGCGAGCAGTACTTC.